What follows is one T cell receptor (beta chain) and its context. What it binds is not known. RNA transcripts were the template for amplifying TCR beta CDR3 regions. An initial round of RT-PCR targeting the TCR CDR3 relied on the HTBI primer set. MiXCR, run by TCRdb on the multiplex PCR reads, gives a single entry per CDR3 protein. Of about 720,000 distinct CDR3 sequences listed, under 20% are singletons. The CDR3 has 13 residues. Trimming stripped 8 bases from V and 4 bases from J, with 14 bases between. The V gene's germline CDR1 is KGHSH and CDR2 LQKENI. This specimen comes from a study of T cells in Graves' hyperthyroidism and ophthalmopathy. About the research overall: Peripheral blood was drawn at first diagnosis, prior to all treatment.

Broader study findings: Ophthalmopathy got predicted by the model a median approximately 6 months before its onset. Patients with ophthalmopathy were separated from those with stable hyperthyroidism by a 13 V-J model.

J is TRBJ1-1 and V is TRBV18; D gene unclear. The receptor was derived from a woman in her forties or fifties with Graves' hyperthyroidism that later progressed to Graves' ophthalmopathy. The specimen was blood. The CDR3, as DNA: TGTGCCAGCGCCCAGACGATGGTCACTGAAGCTTTCTTT. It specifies CASAQTMVTEAFF.